This T cell receptor (beta chain) was sequenced in a study of shared clonotypes between healthy human individuals. As regards this clone: The junction departs from germline at one end; a sequencing error may be responsible.

Only Caucasian adults living in Nashville, Tennessee served as donors. Clones were read by immunoSEQ multiplex PCR, and TCRdb kept only the in-frame ones, dropping some. This table holds around 700,000 clones, over 65% found once. The TCR comes from a woman under 40 in good health. Sequencing used memory CD4+ T cells sorted from blood. Described subset: CD45RA-negative fraction.

CDR3 protein: CAWSKLGTISKDTQYF. Written as DNA, the CDR3 is TGTGCCTGGAGTAAACTCGGGACCATAAGCAAAGATACGCAGTATTTT. V gene TRBV30 combines with J gene TRBJ2-3; D is tentatively TRBD1 or TRBD2 (5 bases each). Germline CDR1 reads GTSNPN; CDR2 reads SVGIG (reference sequence). The CDR3 sequence is 16 residues long. Filled out from reference TRBV30 and TRBJ2-3, the complete variable domain reads SQTIHQWPATLVQPVGSPLSLECTVEGTSNPNLYWYRQAAGRGLQLLFYSVGIGQISSEVPQNLSASRPQDRQFILSSKKLLLSDSGFYLCAWSKLGTISKDTQYFGPGTRLTVL.